The T cell receptor beta chain described here comes from a study of blood T cell repertoires in COVID-19 (dated by TCRdb to 2020 to 2022). At the level of the whole study: Samples from collaborators originated in the United States, Italy and Spain and spanned both the acute and convalescent phases of COVID-19. The material from the prospective study consisted of cDNA or gDNA derived from T cells, B-cell-depleted T cells, or PBMCs. The dataset comprised deeply sampled blood TCRbeta repertoires from subjects exposed to, actively infected with, or recovered from COVID-19. The repertoires were released in a freely available public database meant as a resource for research on the immune response to SARS-CoV-2. Samples were obtained from the ongoing ImmuneRACE study (first 160 participants) and from over 1,000 subjects provided by 6 global collaborators. Sample metadata almost always included a de-identified subject ID, COVID-19 status, age in years and sex. Where HLA class I and class II types were available, the types were taken from metadata supplied by the sample provider, not from assay-based typing. What the work shows at the level of the full study, not this receptor alone: Clinical and demographic metadata were provided uncurated, with the amount varying by source and participant.

Note on this clone: The antigen it binds to is not known. Base qualities were left out, and no much larger clone turns up one base away.

Whole blood was collected in K2EDTA tubes by collaborating institutions according to the institutions' own protocols. Collaborator samples were shipped for TCRbeta analysis as frozen whole blood, isolated PBMCs, or DNA extracted from either sample type. TCRbeta CDR3 regions were amplified from genomic DNA using the immunoSEQ Assay, a bias-controlled multiplex PCR. For the original study's pipeline: The number of nucleated cells in each sample was estimated by amplification of reference gene primers within the assay. To quantify the absolute abundance of each unique TCRbeta CDR3 rearrangement, sequence reads were collapsed and filtered. Productive Simpson clonality was computed per sample as the square root of Simpson's diversity index over productive rearrangements. This immuneACCESS table, as held by TCRdb, lists in-frame sequences with V and J called but not all clones. Of the missing ones, under half trace to an unresolved V gene in checked studies; the others have no known cause. V, J and clone size are taken as reported in that table, and D and trimming were inferred from the DNA itself. The sample includes approximately 400,000 clones, with 89% observed a single time. Together, the top ten hold around 1.3% of the sample.

The germline V gene supplies CDR1 SGHDN and CDR2 FVKESK. Germline trimming amounts to 2 bases on V and 4 bases on J, with 14 as the count of junction bases outside the gene matches. The cysteine opens and the phenylalanine closes a CDR3 of 18 amino acids. The entry retains the CDR3 DNA only, 54 bases that are in frame from base 1. The rearranged segments are TRBV14 and TRBJ1-2, with 9 bases matching TRBD1. The source is a man aged 40-50 years with acute or convalescent COVID-19. Sequenced input: peripheral blood. The CDR3 corresponds to CASSQNPGQGRLSYGYTF. The DNA sequence reads TGTGCCAGCAGCCAAAACCCGGGACAGGGAAGATTGTCCTATGGCTACACCTTC.